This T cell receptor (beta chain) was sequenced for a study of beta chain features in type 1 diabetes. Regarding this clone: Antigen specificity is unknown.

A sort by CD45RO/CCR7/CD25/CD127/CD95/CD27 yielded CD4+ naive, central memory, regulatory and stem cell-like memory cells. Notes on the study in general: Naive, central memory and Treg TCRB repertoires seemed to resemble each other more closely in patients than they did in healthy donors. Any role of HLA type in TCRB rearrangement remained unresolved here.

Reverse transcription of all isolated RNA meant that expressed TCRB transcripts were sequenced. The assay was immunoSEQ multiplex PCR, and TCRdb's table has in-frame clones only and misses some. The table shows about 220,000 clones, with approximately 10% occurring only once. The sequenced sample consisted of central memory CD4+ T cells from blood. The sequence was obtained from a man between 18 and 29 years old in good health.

The CDR3 reads CASSPGTANTGELFF. DNA for the CDR3: TGTGCCAGCAGCCCAGGGACAGCAAACACCGGGGAGCTGTTTTTT. The chain joins TRBV4-2 to TRBJ2-2; 7 positions match TRBD1. J lost 2 bases, V lost 4 bases, and 4 bases had no gene match. The germline V gene has CDR1 LGHNA and CDR2 YNFKEQ. This CDR3 has 15 amino acids.